Detailed here is one T cell receptor beta chain. The CDR3 has 11 residues. The V gene's germline CDR1 is SQVTM and CDR2 ANQGSEA. V lost 6 bases and J lost 4, with 9 bases in between. The data derive from a study of OX40 agonist ivuxolimab in advanced cancers. Study-level background: Patients received the agonistic anti-OX40 (CD134) antibody ivuxolimab. While on treatment, patients had intravenous ivuxolimab at 0.01 to 10 mg/kg every 2 weeks. Averaging 60 years in age, with a range of about 20 to 90, the cohort was 65% to 85% male. A partial response was reached by three patients: one with hepatocellular carcinoma and two with cutaneous melanoma.

Assay: immunoSEQ multiplex PCR; the TCRdb copy retains only in-frame clones and omits some. The profile shows some 72,000 clones, almost 95% of them singletons. This material consisted of CD4+ or CD8+ T cells sorted from blood, taken in a trial of the OX40 agonist ivuxolimab. The rearrangement uses TRBV29-1 and TRBJ1-2; D might be TRBD1 (6 bases). The source of this sequence is an adult with an advanced solid tumor such as melanoma, head and neck, liver or kidney cancer. CDR3 sequence (DNA): TGCAGCGTAGGGGGGATCTATGGCTACACCTTC. Residues: CSVGGIYGYTF.